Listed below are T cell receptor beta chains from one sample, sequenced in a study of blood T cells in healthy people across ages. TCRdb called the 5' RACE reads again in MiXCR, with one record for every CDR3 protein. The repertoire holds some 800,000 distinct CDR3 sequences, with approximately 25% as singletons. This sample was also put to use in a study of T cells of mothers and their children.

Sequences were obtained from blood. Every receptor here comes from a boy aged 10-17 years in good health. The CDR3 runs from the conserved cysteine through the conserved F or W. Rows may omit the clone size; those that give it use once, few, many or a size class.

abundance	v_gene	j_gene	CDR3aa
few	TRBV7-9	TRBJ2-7	CASSPIQETGLHSYEQYF
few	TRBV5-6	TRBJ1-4	CASSLANRGMDEKLFF
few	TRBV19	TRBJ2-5	CASNGGGGQETQYF
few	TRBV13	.	CASSLDGSGTGYEQFF
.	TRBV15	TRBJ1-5	CATSRDLGLPGHF
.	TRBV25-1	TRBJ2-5	CASSEVGTGETQYF
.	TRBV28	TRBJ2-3	CASSFSGRDTDTQYF
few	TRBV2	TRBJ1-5	CASSSDAGYSNQPQHF
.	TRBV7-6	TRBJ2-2	CASSVGGGIYTGELFF
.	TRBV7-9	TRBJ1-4	CASSFDSEKLFF
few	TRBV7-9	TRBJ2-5	CASTPETGGWETQYF
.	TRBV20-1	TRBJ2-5	CSARSPGLGAPGTQYF
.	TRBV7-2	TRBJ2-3	CASSYRQAGSTDTQYF
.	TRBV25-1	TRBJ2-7	CASSESGTGRYEQYF
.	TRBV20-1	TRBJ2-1	CSAKGLAPTYNEQFF
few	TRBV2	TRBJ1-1	CASSESPEGVGAFF
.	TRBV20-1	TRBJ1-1	CSAPRRIEAFF
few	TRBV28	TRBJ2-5	CASSLWTQETQYF
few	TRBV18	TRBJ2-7	CASSPLQGAEQYF
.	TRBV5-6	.	CASRMGRDSLDNEQFF
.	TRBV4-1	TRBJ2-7	CASSQDSGQVSYEQYF
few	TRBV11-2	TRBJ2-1	CASSRGREQFF
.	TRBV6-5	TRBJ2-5	CASSCWPQETQYF
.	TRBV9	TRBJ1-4	CASSVQGSANEKLFF
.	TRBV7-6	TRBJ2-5	CASSLAPGLEQETQYF
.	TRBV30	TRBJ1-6	CAWSVWPSSYNSPLHF
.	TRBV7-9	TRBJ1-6	CASSPWDKDNSPLHF
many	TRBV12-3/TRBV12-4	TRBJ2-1	CASSSANYNEQFF
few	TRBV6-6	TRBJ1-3	CASSYQGLNQGNTIYF
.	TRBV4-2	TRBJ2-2	CASSQGTALAGLTETGELFF
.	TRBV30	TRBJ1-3	CAWTPTGGSGNTIYF
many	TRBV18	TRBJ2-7	CASSPESYEQYF
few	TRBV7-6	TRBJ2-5	CASSVDRGWETQYF
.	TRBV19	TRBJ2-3	CASSAVAGRSDTQYF
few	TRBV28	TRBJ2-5	CASSLGLQGMGFRETQYF
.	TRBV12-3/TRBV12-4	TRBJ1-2	CASSPDLGDYGYTF
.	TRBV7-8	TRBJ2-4	CASSYSFWERDIQYF
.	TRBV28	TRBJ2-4	CASSLRGQGLAKNIQYF
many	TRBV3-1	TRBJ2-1	CASRPRQAGLDNEQFF
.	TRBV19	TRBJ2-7	CASSITASSSYEQYF
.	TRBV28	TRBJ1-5	CASSPPDRGPQPQHF
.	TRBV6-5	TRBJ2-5	CASSHQDQETQYF
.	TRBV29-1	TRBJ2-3	CSVERDLSSDTQYF
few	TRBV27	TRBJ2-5	CASSQTGSRAEQYF
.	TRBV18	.	CASSPKRWGYEQYF
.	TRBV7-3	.	CASSLLYRLAGSNEQYF